The 27 T cell receptor beta chains below were found in one sample sequenced in a study of blood T cells in healthy people across ages. A sample-barcoded 5' primer and a J-beta primer mix were used in a second PCR of about 6 to 12 cycles. Via MiXCR, TCRdb re-called the 5' RACE reads, giving one row per CDR3 protein. The profile shows around 790,000 distinct CDR3 sequences, 44% of them singletons. Material for sequencing was blood. The receptor set was obtained from a man in his 60s in good health.

The V and J genes are TRBV4-3 and TRBJ1-6; D remains ambiguous. The CDR3 consists of 13 residues. V gave up 0 bases and J gave up 13 bases, with 10 bases separating them. Germline values: CDR1 LGHNA, CDR2 YSLEER. The CDR3 bases are TGCGCCAGCAGCCAAGATCGCCAGCTTCCCCTCCACTTT. Translated, it gives CASSQDRQLPLHF.

This rearrangement joins TRBV24-1 to TRBJ1-2, with D maybe TRBD1 (5 bases). The CDR3 is 10 amino acids. Trimming took 10 bases from V and 8 from J, leaving 10 bases between them. The germline gives CDR1 KGHDR, CDR2 SFDVKD. CDR3 amino acids: CATEGNGYTF. In DNA, the CDR3 is TGTGCCACGGAGGGGAACGGCTACACCTTC.

This clonotype was counted a few times. The rearrangement links TRBV7-9 to TRBJ2-4; TRBD1 agrees at 8 bases. The trim removed 5 bases at V and 1 base at J, leaving 13 bases unmatched. The CDR3 runs to 18 residues. The germline CDR1 and CDR2 sequences are SEHNR and FQNEAQ (reference sequence). Here the CDR3 DNA reads TGTGCCAGCAGCCAGCCTAAAGGGACAGGCTCGGCCAAAAACATTCAGTACTTC. Translation gives CASSQPKGTGSAKNIQYF.

CDR3 sequence (DNA): TGTGCCAGCAGCTTGGTTCGGCAGGGAGGATTCACCGGGGAGCTGTTTTTT. Its translation: CASSLVRQGGFTGELFF. The chain couples TRBV5-5 to TRBJ2-2, with TRBD2 as a possible D gene (6 bases). CDR1 and CDR2 (germline): SGHKS, YYEKEE (reference sequence). The V gene lost 0 bases and the J gene lost 4 bases, with 16 bases spanning the gap. The CDR3 has 17 amino acids. Full variable domain (outside the CDR3, taken from reference TRBV5-5 and TRBJ2-2): DAGVTQSPTHLIKTRGQQVTLRCSPISGHKSVSWYQQVLGQGPQFIFQYYEKEERGRGNFPDRFSARQFPNYSSELNVNALLLGDSALYLCASSLVRQGGFTGELFFGEGSRLTVL.

The chain combines TRBV11-2 with TRBJ2-1; the D gene is possibly TRBD2 (6 bases). The DNA matches TRBJ2-7 better at its end, which makes the J call doubtful. This CDR3 has 13 residues. The germline gives CDR1 SGHAT, CDR2 FQNNGV. The CDR3 spells CASSIPDYNEQYF. The CDR3 DNA reads as TGTGCCAGCAGCATCCCGGACTACAATGAGCAGTACTTC.

This rearrangement joins TRBV9 to TRBJ2-5; D possibly matches TRBD1 or TRBD2 (6 bases each). Germline values: CDR1 SGDLS, CDR2 YYNGEE. This CDR3 is 14 amino acids long. The V and J ends lost 4 bases and 7 bases respectively, with 17 bases between them. DNA of the CDR3: TGTGCCAGCAGCCCAGGAGGGGGGCTTGGGACCCAGTACTTC. It is translated as CASSPGGGLGTQYF.

V usage is TRBV4-3 and J usage is TRBJ1-1; D is unresolved. There are 13 residues in the CDR3. Per germline, CDR1 LGHNA and CDR2 YSLEER. Between the trimmed V and J ends, which lost 0 bases and 6 bases, there was a span of 8 bases. The CDR3 reads CASSQESYAEAFF. As DNA, the CDR3 is TGCGCCAGCAGCCAAGAATCTTACGCTGAAGCTTTCTTT.

About this clonotype itself: An end of the junction does not agree with germline; a read error may underlie this. The CDR3: CASRYSKGGEHRDGQPQHF. DNA of the CDR3: TGTGCCAGCAGATACTCCAAAGGGGGGGAACACAGGGATGGTCAGCCCCAGCATTTT. V and J are TRBV6-5 and TRBJ1-5, with D possibly matching TRBD1 (6 bases). CDR1 is MNHEY, CDR2 SVGAGI, per germline. The CDR3 totals 19 residues.

This chain links TRBV12-3 or TRBV12-4 with TRBJ1-2; 8 bases are shared with TRBD1. The CDR3 spans 14 residues. V trimming: 4 bases; J trimming: 8 bases; junction bases outside the gene matches: 9. This CDR3 is CASSYGQGSGGYTF. The DNA of the CDR3 is TGTGCCAGCAGTTACGGACAGGGATCTGGCGGCTACACCTTC.

About this clonotype: The junction shows a germline mismatch at one end, possibly a read error. The rearrangement uses TRBV6-2 or TRBV6-3 and TRBJ2-7, with 8 positions matching TRBD2. This CDR3 has 17 residues. CDR1 MNHEY and CDR2 SVGEGT come from the germline V gene. The CDR3 region has the DNA TGTGTCAGCAGTTCCCACAGCGGCGGGGGGCACTCCTACGAGCAGTACTTC. Protein sequence: CVSSSHSGGGHSYEQYF.

This clonotype came up a few times. The chain joins TRBV7-2 to TRBJ2-1; D is unclear. Germline V gives CDR1 SGHTA, CDR2 FQGNSA. V was pared by 5 bases and J by 5 bases, with 16 bases between. CDR3 length equals 15 residues. CDR3 residues: CASSPPRAPDNEQFF. The CDR3 bases are TGTGCCAGCAGCCCCCCCCGGGCCCCCGACAATGAGCAGTTCTTC.

The chain uses TRBV20-1 and TRBJ2-1; TRBD2 is a possible D gene (6 bases). V shed 1 base and J shed 8 bases, with 18 bases lying between them. Per the germline V gene, CDR1 is DFQATT and CDR2 is SNEGSKA (reference sequence). The CDR3 extends over 15 amino acids. CDR3 DNA sequence: TGCAGTGCTAGAGTGGCGGGGAGGCGGTCAGATGAGCAGTTCTTC. It codes for CSARVAGRRSDEQFF.

The chain employs TRBV7-2 and TRBJ2-3; TRBD1 matches at 12 bases. The CDR3 runs 19 residues. The germline V gene has CDR1 SGHTA and CDR2 FQGNSA. J was trimmed by 0 bases and V by 6 bases; bases with no gene match: 13. CDR3 protein: CASSETPGQGAFSTDTQYF. CDR3 bases: TGTGCCAGCAGTGAAACCCCGGGACAGGGGGCTTTTAGCACAGATACGCAGTATTTT.

The gene calls are TRBV6-1 and TRBJ1-1, with TRBD1 matching over 8 bases. CDR1 and CDR2 from the germline V gene are MNHNS and SASEGT. The CDR3 is made up of 11 amino acids. CDR3: CAGRGLAEAFF. The CDR3 DNA reads TGTGCTGGCAGGGGGCTCGCTGAAGCTTTCTTT.

The rearrangement uses TRBV5-1 and TRBJ2-2; TRBD2 aligns across 8 bases. The CDR3 spans 15 residues. Trimming took 4 bases from V and 3 from J; bases not matched to a gene: 5. Germline V gives CDR1 SGHRS, CDR2 YFSETQ. CDR3 loop: CASSGGAGDTGELFF. As DNA, the CDR3 is TGCGCCAGCAGCGGGGGAGCGGGAGACACCGGGGAGCTGTTTTTT.

A few counts support this clonotype. V and J are TRBV6-1 and TRBJ2-5; D perhaps matches TRBD2 (6 bases). Germline values: CDR1 MNHNS, CDR2 SASEGT. The CDR3 is 14 amino acids. V was cut by 5 bases and J by 2 bases, with 12 bases left in between. The CDR3 sequence: CASSYGTLQETQYF. As DNA, the CDR3 is TGTGCCAGCAGTTATGGGACTTTACAAGAGACCCAGTACTTC.

This sequence joins TRBV28 and TRBJ2-1, with D possibly called TRBD1 or TRBD2 (5 bases each). Germline lookup yields CDR1 MDHEN and CDR2 SYDVKM. V gave up 4 bases and J gave up 9 bases, with 13 bases separating them. The CDR3 runs 13 residues. The DNA for the CDR3 is TGTGCCAGCAGTTCAGAAGGGGACGGTGAGCAGTTCTTC. Translation: CASSSEGDGEQFF.

V gene TRBV6-2 or TRBV6-3 combines with J gene TRBJ1-1; D call uncertain. This CDR3 comprises 16 residues. The V end lost 2 bases, the J end lost 3 bases, and 16 bases lay between the germline ends. The germline CDR1 and CDR2 sequences are MNHEY and SVGEGT. CDR3 in DNA: TGTGCCAGCAGTTACCCCCTAATCGGCGGGGACACTGAAGCTTTCTTT. This gives the protein CASSYPLIGGDTEAFF.

The chain joins TRBV6-6 to TRBJ2-1; 7 nucleotides line up with TRBD1. V shed 4 bases and J 7 bases; nucleotides not matched to a gene: 10. Germline V CDR1 and CDR2: MNHNY, SVGAGI (reference sequence). The CDR3 has 15 residues. CDR3 nucleotides: TGTGCCAGCAGTTTGACAGGGATGGACAATAATGAGCAGTTCTTC. It yields the protein CASSLTGMDNNEQFF.

This sequence joins TRBV7-9 and TRBJ2-7; D is unresolved. The CDR3 consists of 13 residues. Trimming removed 3 bases at V and 3 bases at J, with 9 bases between. Germline V gives CDR1 SEHNR, CDR2 FQNEAQ (reference sequence). DNA of the CDR3: TGTGCCAGCAGCTTCACGGAGAACTACGAGCAGTACTTC. It codes for CASSFTENYEQYF.

This clonotype has ten or more counts. The V and J genes are TRBV20-1 and TRBJ2-5; TRBD1 matches at 8 bases. TRBJ2-7 explains the end of the DNA better; the J call may be wrong. The V gene's germline CDR1 is DFQATT and CDR2 SNEGSKA (reference sequence). The length of the CDR3 is 13 residues. DNA of the CDR3: TGCAGTGCTCTCGGACAGGGCGGGGACGAGCAGTACTTC. It specifies CSALGQGGDEQYF.

About this clonotype: The junction departs from the called germline gene at one end, perhaps through a read error. The chain couples TRBV18 to TRBJ2-7; 10 nucleotides align to TRBD2. Germline values: CDR1 KGHSH, CDR2 LQKENI. CDR3 size: 15 residues. CDR3 sequence: CASSPLLAGVLEHYF. The CDR3 bases are TGTGCCAGCTCACCACTCCTAGCGGGGGTCCTCGAGCATTACTTC.

This clonotype was counted only a few times. V gene TRBV9 combines with J gene TRBJ2-5, with 7 bases that match TRBD1. J lost 5 bases, V lost 0 bases, and 7 bases had no gene match. Germline V lookup: CDR1 SGDLS, CDR2 YYNGEE. The CDR3 runs 15 residues. The CDR3 reads CASSVEGQAGETQYF. The CDR3 DNA follows: TGTGCCAGCAGCGTAGAAGGACAGGCCGGGGAGACCCAGTACTTC.

In this sample, this clonotype turned up a few times. This chain links TRBV2 with TRBJ2-1; D remains unclear. The V gene lost 8 bases and the J gene lost 4 bases, with 9 bases spanning the gap. The CDR3 covers 12 residues. Germline CDR1 reads SNHLY; CDR2 reads FYNNEI. The CDR3 nucleotides read TGTGCCAGCGGACCTCAGTACAATGAGCAGTTCTTC. This translates into CASGPQYNEQFF.

As concerns this clonotype: One end of the junction fails to match germline, which may point to a read error. V is TRBV12-3 or TRBV12-4 and J is TRBJ2-7; TRBD1 agrees at 8 bases. The CDR3 sequence is 13 residues long. The CDR3, as DNA: TGTGTCAGCAGTCTAGGACAGGGCTACGAGCAGTACTTC. Translated: CVSSLGQGYEQYF.

This clonotype occurred a few times. The chain links TRBV12-3 or TRBV12-4 to TRBJ2-3; TRBD2 is a possible D gene (7 bases). The CDR3 length is 15 residues. V lost 6 bases, J lost 4 bases, and 17 bases lay in between. The CDR3 nucleotides read TGTGCCAGCAGACCCCTCGGGGGGCGTTCAGATACGCAGTATTTT. This translates into CASRPLGGRSDTQYF.

This clonotype was counted at least ten times. With a much larger clone just one base away, this may be a read error. The rearrangement links TRBV20-1 to TRBJ1-5, with 7 bases identical to TRBD1. This CDR3 has 17 residues. V shed 5 bases and J 2 bases; nucleotides not matched to a gene: 15. Looked up from germline, CDR1 is DFQATT and CDR2 is SNEGSKA (reference sequence). Written as DNA, the CDR3 is TGCAGTGCTCCCCAGGGGGGAGTATGTTATGGCAATCAGCCCCAGCATTTT. Its protein is CSAPQGGVCYGNQPQHF.